Below are 13 T cell receptor beta chains sequenced from a single sample in a study of regulatory T cells in long-lasting Graves disease. This sample's time point: newly diagnosed GD, antithyroid drugs for less than 3 months. TCR sequences were obtained from RNA taken from PBMCs. In building TCR beta libraries, iRepertoire HTBI primers were used together with Arm-PCR of CDR3 regions. TCRdb re-called the multiplex PCR reads with MiXCR, one entry per CDR3 protein. The table lists hundreds of thousands of distinct CDR3 sequences, roughly 14% of them singletons, with about 9.1% in the top ten. The sample was also reused in another study, on T cells in Graves' hyperthyroidism and ophthalmopathy.

The specimen comprised peripheral blood mononuclear cells (PBMCs), sampled at new diagnosis, from a patient treated with antithyroid drugs. These receptors all stem from a man aged 25 to 45 with Graves disease.

This clonotype appeared many times. V and J are TRBV6-1 and TRBJ2-5; D ambiguous. Trimming removed 6 bases from V and 6 bases from J, with 17 bases in between. The CDR3 runs to 14 residues. Looked up from germline, CDR1 is MNHNS and CDR2 is SASEGT. Written as DNA, the CDR3 is TGTGCCAGCAGGGGATTTGGGTCCGAGAAGACCCAGTACTTC. Protein sequence: CASRGFGSEKTQYF.

Note on this clonotype: A much larger clone differs from this one at a single base, so this may be a read error. The chain links TRBV27 to TRBJ2-7, with 9 nucleotides matching TRBD2. Germline CDR1 MNHEY, CDR2 SMNVEV (reference sequence). Losses at the gene ends were 8 bases for V and 7 bases for J; bases not matched to a gene: 12. The CDR3 is 14 residues long. CDR3 loop: CASPGGLAGNEQYF. The DNA of the CDR3 is TGTGCCAGCCCGGGGGGGCTAGCGGGGAATGAGCAGTACTTC.

This clonotype has a handful of counts. The genes are TRBV12-5 and TRBJ2-3; D gene unclear. This CDR3 has 13 amino acids. Trimming removed 0 bases from V and 5 bases from J, with 6 bases in between. Germline CDR1 reads LGHNT; CDR2 reads FRNRAP. The CDR3 region has the DNA TGTGCTAGTGGTTTGGTATCAGTAGATACGCAGTATTTT. It specifies CASGLVSVDTQYF.

The V and J genes are TRBV19 and TRBJ2-1, with 7 nucleotides matching TRBD1. J was trimmed by 4 bases and V by 6 bases; bases with no gene match: 6. CDR1 is LNHDA and CDR2 is SQIVND in the germline V gene (reference sequence). This CDR3 region has 14 residues. CDR3 loop: CASRPLQGYNEQFF. In DNA form, the CDR3 reads TGTGCCAGTAGGCCACTACAGGGGTACAATGAGCAGTTCTTC.

This chain joins TRBV20-1 and TRBJ1-1; no clear D gene. CDR3 length: 11 amino acids. V gave up 3 bases and J gave up 10 bases, with 12 bases separating them. Germline V gene sequence: CDR1 DFQATT, CDR2 SNEGSKA (reference sequence). This CDR3 reads CSASPGSGAFF. DNA for the CDR3: TGCAGTGCTAGTCCAGGCTCAGGAGCTTTCTTT.

This clonotype occurred many times. The chain uses TRBV5-5 and TRBJ2-1, with D possibly being TRBD1 or TRBD2 (5 bases each). The V end was cut by 4 bases, the J end by 15 bases, with 17 bases between. Per germline, CDR1 SGHKS and CDR2 YYEKEE (reference sequence). The CDR3 length is 12 residues. The CDR3 DNA reads TGTGCCAGCAGCACCTCAGGGACGAGGGGGTTCTTC. It is translated as CASSTSGTRGFF.

J is TRBJ1-6 and V is TRBV5-1; unclear D gene. The CDR3 extends over 14 amino acids. Trimming cost V 4 bases and J 8 bases, with 13 bases left between them. Germline V lookup: CDR1 SGHRS, CDR2 YFSETQ. CDR3 bases: TGCGCCAGCAGCCCTGGTAGGGCCCATTCACCCCTCCACTTT. This gives the protein CASSPGRAHSPLHF.

This clonotype has a count of ten or more. The rearrangement joins TRBV7-9 to TRBJ2-1, with TRBD2 matching 8 bases. CDR1 is SEHNR, CDR2 FQNEAQ, per germline (reference sequence). The CDR3 consists of 17 residues. The trim removed 3 bases at V and 5 bases at J, leaving 12 bases unmatched. CDR3 sequence reads: CASSLDTGGPIHNEQFF. CDR3 DNA: TGTGCCAGCAGCTTGGACACGGGAGGGCCGATCCACAATGAGCAGTTCTTC.

This clonotype was seen repeatedly, ten times or more. The chain employs TRBV6-1 and TRBJ2-3; TRBD2 aligns across 8 bases. Trimming at V came to 7 bases and at J to 1 base, leaving 1 base not matched to a gene. The CDR3 consists of 13 residues. In germline, CDR1 is MNHNS, CDR2 SASEGT. Written as DNA, the CDR3 is TGTGCCAGCAAGCGGGAGCGCACAGATACGCAGTATTTT. It is translated as CASKRERTDTQYF.

The chain couples TRBV6-2 or TRBV6-3 to TRBJ2-7, with TRBD2 matching over 8 bases. V lost 5 bases to trimming and J lost 3 bases; unmatched junction nucleotides: 3. Germline V CDR1 and CDR2: MNHEY, SVGEGT. The CDR3 runs 13 residues. The CDR3 loop reads CASSEREIYEQYF. The CDR3 DNA follows: TGTGCCAGCAGTGAGCGGGAGATCTACGAGCAGTACTTC.

This clonotype was seen many times. The V gene is TRBV20-1, the J gene TRBJ1-2; 11 bases match TRBD1. Germline CDR1 and CDR2: DFQATT and SNEGSKA (reference sequence). V shed 6 bases and J 8 bases; nucleotides not matched to a gene: 5. The CDR3 has 12 residues. CDR3 nucleotides: TGCAGTGCGGGGACAGGGGGACGCGGCTACACCTTC. Translation gives CSAGTGGRGYTF.

This clonotype was recorded many times. The chain employs TRBV10-3 and TRBJ1-1, with D possibly matching TRBD1 (6 bases). The CDR3 loop spans 14 amino acids. V was pared by 5 bases and J by 0 bases, with 10 bases between. The germline V gene has CDR1 ENHRY and CDR2 SYGVKD. The CDR3 bases are TGTGCCATCAGTCTGGACAGCATGAACACTGAAGCTTTCTTT. It encodes CAISLDSMNTEAFF.

This rearrangement joins TRBV29-1 to TRBJ1-2; D is unresolved. Germline V gene data show CDR1 as SQVTM and CDR2 as ANQGSEA. The CDR3 length is 13 residues. V gave up 4 bases and J gave up 3 bases, with 12 bases separating them. The DNA of the CDR3 is TGCAGCGTTGTTACGGGAGCACACTATGGCTACACCTTC. Its protein product is CSVVTGAHYGYTF.